This is a list of T cell receptor beta chains from one sample in a study of vaccination effects on CD4 cells after COVID-19. What these receptors recognize is not known. The repertoire was sequenced with immunoSEQ multiplex PCR; TCRdb's copy has only in-frame clones and lacks some. The table has roughly 41,000 clones, 66% seen once. The sequences come from CD4+ T cells from PBMCs cultured with HCoV-OC43 spike peptides, collected before COVID-19 vaccination. These receptors originate from a human donor who received a COVID-19 vaccine. CDR3s include the opening cysteine and the closing phenylalanine or tryptophan. The order of the fields is D gene, J gene, V gene, clone size, CDR3 protein, CDR3 DNA. A D gene is named only where the DNA matches it firmly. Not every row has a clone size; where given, it reads once, few, many or a size class.

TRBD2,TRBJ2-1,TRBV9,few,CASATGTSGINEQFF,TGTGCCAGCGCCACCGGGACTAGCGGGATAAATGAGCAGTTCTTC
TRBD1,TRBJ1-2,TRBV5-5,-,CASCWGTGGDYGYTF,TGTGCCAGCTGTTGGGGGACAGGGGGGGACTATGGCTACACCTTC
-,TRBJ2-2,TRBV21-1,few,CASSSRDRLNTGELFF,TGTGCCAGCAGCAGCCGGGACCGATTGAACACCGGGGAGCTGTTTTTT
-,TRBJ1-3,TRBV4-1,-,CASSPGTRSGNTIYF,TGCGCCAGCAGCCCCGGGACACGCTCTGGAAACACCATATATTTT
-,TRBJ2-5,TRBV7-8,-,CASSLLPQGLIIETQYF,TGTGCCAGCAGCTTATTACCTCAGGGGCTAATCATAGAGACCCAGTACTTC
TRBD1,TRBJ1-1,TRBV5-6,-,CASSKQGRTEAFF,TGTGCCAGCAGCAAACAGGGGAGGACTGAAGCTTTCTTT
-,TRBJ2-3,TRBV6-1,few,CASSDQQGFFDTDTQYF,TGTGCCAGCAGTGATCAGCAGGGATTCTTCGACACAGATACGCAGTATTTT
TRBD2,TRBJ2-5,TRBV7-2,-,CASSLGTSGSRKTQYF,TGTGCCAGCAGCCTGGGGACTAGCGGGAGTAGAAAGACCCAGTACTTC
TRBD1,TRBJ1-1,TRBV6-4,-,CASRADRGRLSTEAFF,TGTGCCAGCAGAGCCGACAGGGGAAGGCTGAGCACTGAAGCTTTCTTT
TRBD2,TRBJ2-1,TRBV20-1,-,CSASWASGVEQFF,TGCAGTGCTAGTTGGGCTAGCGGGGTTGAGCAGTTCTTC
-,TRBJ1-1,TRBV9,-,CASSADPNTEAFF,TGTGCCAGCAGCGCAGACCCGAACACTGAAGCTTTCTTT
-,TRBJ1-2,TRBV18,few,CASSPPSTDYGYTF,TGTGCCAGCTCACCACCGAGCACAGACTATGGCTACACCTTC
TRBD2,TRBJ2-5,TRBV5-1,-,CASSLAAGGPETQYF,TGCGCCAGCAGCTTGGCCGCGGGGGGGCCGGAGACCCAGTACTTC
TRBD1,TRBJ1-6,TRBV2,few,CASRKTGNNSPLHF,TGTGCCAGCAGGAAGACAGGGAATAATTCACCCCTCCACTTT
TRBD1,TRBJ1-5,TRBV4-1,-,CASSQERTGAGPQHF,TGCGCCAGCAGCCAAGAGAGGACAGGGGCAGGGCCCCAGCATTTT
-,TRBJ2-7,TRBV4-2,-,CASSQDRNYEQYF,TGTGCCAGCAGCCAAGACCGCAACTACGAGCAGTACTTC
-,TRBJ2-3,TRBV7-9,-,CASSLGRSTDTQYF,TGTGCCAGCAGCTTAGGGCGGAGCACAGATACGCAGTATTTT
-,TRBJ2-7,TRBV13,-,CASSHRETSYEQYF,TGTGCCAGCAGCCACCGGGAGACCTCCTACGAGCAGTACTTC
TRBD1,TRBJ2-1,TRBV18,-,CASSPGTDLVSGQFF,TGTGCCAGCTCACCGGGGACAGACCTCGTATCAGGGCAGTTCTTC
-,TRBJ2-5,TRBV10-2,-,CASRRSRGPSQETQYF,TGCGCCAGCAGGAGATCCAGGGGCCCTTCCCAAGAGACCCAGTACTTC
-,TRBJ1-2,TRBV27,-,CASSSLSGEGGYGYTF,TGTGCCAGCAGTTCCCTCTCTGGGGAGGGAGGTTACGGCTACACCTTC
-,TRBJ1-2,TRBV29-1,once,CSVGQALNYGYTF,TGCAGCGTTGGACAGGCTCTGAACTATGGCTACACCTTC
TRBD1,TRBJ1-5,TRBV18,-,CASSPDRGVQPQHF,TGTGCCAGCTCACCCGACAGGGGGGTACAGCCCCAGCATTTT
-,TRBJ1-1,TRBV27,-,CASSFKDYRGNTEAFF,TGTGCCAGCAGTTTCAAAGACTACCGAGGGAACACTGAAGCTTTCTTT
TRBD1,TRBJ1-2,TRBV7-9,few,CASSLVQGADYGYTF,TGTGCCAGCAGCTTAGTTCAGGGGGCAGACTATGGCTACACCTTC
TRBD1,TRBJ1-4,TRBV18,-,CASSKGQGAFGLFF,TGTGCCAGCTCAAAGGGACAGGGGGCGTTTGGTCTGTTTTTT
TRBD1,TRBJ2-5,TRBV18,-,CASSRGQFKETQYF,TGTGCCAGCTCACGGGGACAGTTTAAAGAGACCCAGTACTTC
-,TRBJ1-5,TRBV15,-,CATSTGANSNQPQHF,TGTGCCACCAGCACTGGTGCGAATAGCAATCAGCCCCAGCATTTT
-,TRBJ2-5,TRBV5-6,-,CASSYRAARETQYF,TGTGCCAGCAGCTATAGGGCGGCACGAGAGACCCAGTACTTC
TRBD1,TRBJ2-5,TRBV30,-,CAWSRNRGETQYF,TGTGCCTGGAGTCGAAACAGGGGCGAGACCCAGTACTTC
TRBD2,TRBJ2-1,TRBV11-2,-,CASSLVGGSDYNEQFF,TGTGCCAGCAGCTTAGTCGGCGGGAGTGACTACAATGAGCAGTTCTTC
TRBD1,TRBJ1-1,TRBV6-5,-,CASRGTGLHDTEAFF,TGTGCCAGCAGAGGGACAGGCCTTCACGACACTGAAGCTTTCTTT
TRBD2,TRBJ2-1,TRBV10-1,-,CASRTGLAGYNEQFF,TGCGCCAGCAGGACGGGACTAGCGGGGTACAATGAGCAGTTCTTC
TRBD2,TRBJ2-1,TRBV15,-,CATSREMAGVVNEQFF,TGTGCCACCAGCAGAGAAATGGCGGGAGTAGTAAATGAGCAGTTCTTC
-,TRBJ2-3,TRBV10-1,-,CASSAAGAGTDTQYF,TGCGCCAGCAGTGCGGCGGGGGCTGGCACAGATACGCAGTATTTT
TRBD1,TRBJ2-7,TRBV6-5,-,CASNRDRGRYEQYF,TGTGCCAGCAATCGGGACAGGGGGAGGTACGAGCAGTACTTC
-,TRBJ2-7,TRBV6-6,-,CASNDQSSYEQYF,TGTGCCAGCAATGACCAGAGCTCCTACGAGCAGTACTTC
TRBD2,TRBJ2-1,TRBV5-4,-,CASSTTSGSYNEQFF,TGTGCCAGCAGCACGACTAGCGGGAGCTACAATGAGCAGTTCTTC
TRBD2,TRBJ2-3,TRBV18,-,CASEGTSGSFTDTQYF,TGTGCCAGTGAGGGGACTAGCGGGAGTTTCACAGATACGCAGTATTTT
TRBD1,TRBJ1-3,TRBV19,-,CASIPDRAGNTIYF,TGTGCCAGTATTCCGGACAGGGCTGGAAACACCATATATTTT
TRBD1,TRBJ2-5,TRBV27,-,CASSPTGSGETQYF,TGTGCCAGCAGTCCGACAGGGAGCGGAGAGACCCAGTACTTC
-,TRBJ2-7,TRBV10-3,-,CAISESDGFSYEQYF,TGTGCCATCAGTGAGTCGGACGGTTTCTCCTACGAGCAGTACTTC
-,TRBJ1-5,TRBV6-6,few,CASRNVGGQPQHF,TGTGCCAGCAGAAATGTAGGCGGTCAGCCCCAGCATTTT
TRBD1,TRBJ1-5,TRBV5-1,-,CASSLGDRQGGQPQHF,TGCGCCAGCAGCTTGGGGGACAGGCAAGGAGGACAGCCCCAGCATTTT
TRBD1,TRBJ1-4,TRBV7-9,-,CASSFWDREEKLFF,TGTGCCAGCAGCTTTTGGGACAGGGAAGAAAAACTGTTTTTT
-,TRBJ2-7,TRBV29-1,-,CSVERAGKSYEQYF,TGCAGCGTTGAAAGGGCAGGGAAGTCCTACGAGCAGTACTTC
TRBD1,TRBJ1-2,TRBV4-1,-,CASSHPGTGGRVNYGYTF,TGCGCCAGCAGCCATCCTGGGACAGGGGGCAGAGTTAACTATGGCTACACCTTC
-,TRBJ2-7,TRBV11-3,once,CASSLGWEGEGYEQYF,TGTGCCAGCAGCTTAGGTTGGGAAGGGGAAGGCTACGAGCAGTACTTC